These 9 T cell receptor beta chains originate from one sample sequenced in a study of CD8 T cells in ankylosing spondylitis. MiXCR, applied by TCRdb to the 5' RACE reads, yields one record per CDR3 protein. The sample holds 350,000 to 400,000 distinct CDR3 sequences, roughly 20% seen once. The specimen was blood, either unsorted or a sorted T cell fraction (not recorded which). These TCRs come from a male donor with ankylosing spondylitis or in good health (not recorded which).

This clonotype was picked up many times. The chain employs TRBV28 and TRBJ2-1; 10 nucleotides agree with TRBD1. With 6 bases clipped from V and 8 bases from J, the junction kept 4 bases outside the gene matches. The germline CDR1 and CDR2 sequences are MDHEN and SYDVKM. The CDR3 has 13 amino acids. CDR3 nucleotide sequence: TGTGCCAGCAGGCGACAGGGGGCACATGAGCAGTTCTTC. Translating it yields CASRRQGAHEQFF. Based on the CDR3 plus reference TRBV28 and TRBJ2-1, the full variable domain is DVKVTQSSRYLVKRTGEKVFLECVQDMDHENMFWYRQDPGLGLRLIYFSYDVKMKEKGDIPEGYSVSREKKERFSLILESASTNQTSMYLCASRRQGAHEQFFGPGTRLTVL.

This clonotype was seen a single time. The chain has TRBV27 and TRBJ2-7, with 8 bases matching TRBD1. The CDR3 runs to 16 residues. The V gene's germline CDR1 is MNHEY and CDR2 SMNVEV (reference sequence). The V and J ends lost 0 bases and 5 bases, in that order; junction bases with no gene match: 9. This CDR3 is CASSLSSQGAKDEQYF. CDR3 DNA: TGTGCCAGCAGTTTATCGAGTCAGGGGGCGAAGGACGAGCAGTACTTC.

This clonotype was seen a few times. CDR3 region: CASCDGGSGELFF. The CDR3 DNA is TGTGCCAGCTGCGACGGGGGCTCCGGGGAGCTGTTTTTT. The chain uses TRBV27 and TRBJ2-2; D possibly uses TRBD1 or TRBD2 (6 bases each). The V gene lost 8 bases and the J gene lost 6 bases, with 13 bases spanning the gap. The length of the CDR3 is 13 residues. Germline V gives CDR1 MNHEY, CDR2 SMNVEV (reference sequence).

The rearrangement links TRBV6-1 to TRBJ2-3, with D unclear. The CDR3 length is 15 residues. V lost 5 bases, J lost 0 bases, and 12 bases lay in between. The V gene's germline CDR1 is MNHNS and CDR2 SASEGT. As DNA, the CDR3 is TGTGCCAGCAGTCAGGACCCTTGGAGCACAGATACGCAGTATTTT. Translating it yields CASSQDPWSTDTQYF.

CDR3 coding DNA: TGTGCCAGCAGCTCGTGGGGGCCTGACGAGCAGTACTTC. Residues: CASSSWGPDEQYF. The chain links TRBV7-6 to TRBJ2-7, with D tentatively TRBD1 (6 bases). The V and J ends lost 4 bases and 5 bases respectively, with 12 bases between them. The CDR3 covers 13 residues. The germline gives CDR1 SGHVS, CDR2 FNYEAQ.

This clonotype was counted only a few times. The chain couples TRBV6-5 to TRBJ2-4, with unresolved D. The V end was cut by 4 bases, the J end by 7 bases, with 11 bases between. Germline V gene data show CDR1 as MNHEY and CDR2 as SVGAGI. The CDR3 runs 13 residues. CDR3 region: CASSLGSLNIQYF. The CDR3, as DNA: TGTGCCAGCAGTTTAGGTAGTTTGAACATTCAGTACTTC.

This clonotype was seen a few times. J is TRBJ1-2 and V is TRBV29-1, with D unresolved. Trimming stripped 2 bases from V and 4 bases from J, with 11 bases between. The CDR3 is 13 amino acids. Germline V gene data show CDR1 as SQVTM and CDR2 as ANQGSEA. The CDR3 DNA follows: TGCAGCGTTGAACAGGACTTACTCTATGGCTACACCTTC. Protein: CSVEQDLLYGYTF.

The chain combines TRBV6-2 or TRBV6-3 with TRBJ2-3; TRBD1 aligns across 10 bases. This CDR3 is 17 amino acids long. CDR1 MNHEY and CDR2 SVGEGT come from the germline V gene. The V and J ends lost 2 bases and 1 base, in that order; junction bases with no gene match: 6. This CDR3 is CASSYTDRGPRTDTQYF. CDR3 DNA sequence: TGTGCCAGCAGTTACACCGACAGGGGGCCCCGCACAGATACGCAGTATTTT.

This clonotype was recorded a few times. The chain couples TRBV13 to TRBJ2-3; TRBD2 aligns across 8 bases. This CDR3 spans 16 amino acids. Germline CDR1 is PRHDT and CDR2 is FYEKMQ (reference sequence). Trimming removed 5 bases from V and 2 bases from J; junction bases left unmatched: 9. The CDR3 region is CASSRPSGGDTDTQYF. DNA for the CDR3: TGTGCCAGCAGCCGTCCGTCGGGGGGGGACACAGATACGCAGTATTTT.